Described below is a single T cell receptor (beta chain) sequence and its context. Generated by immunoSEQ multiplex PCR, the TCRdb table keeps only in-frame clones and is missing some. In the table there are approximately 75,000 clones, 80% to 95% of which are singletons. The data derive from a study of blood T cell repertoires in COVID-19. This CDR3 contains 13 residues. The trim removed 6 bases at V and 5 bases at J, leaving 5 bases unmatched. The receptor's source is a human donor in a cohort sampled during active COVID-19. Specimen: peripheral blood. J is TRBJ1-1 and V is TRBV12-3 or TRBV12-4; 8 bases fit TRBD1. The CDR3 region has the DNA TGTGCCAGCAGGGACAGGGTATCAACTGAAGCTTTCTTT. This codes for CASRDRVSTEAFF.